These T cell receptor beta chains were read from a single sample in a study of blood T cell repertoires in COVID-19. Using immunoSEQ multiplex PCR, the repertoire was profiled, and TCRdb retains in-frame clones only, with some absent. The data contain tens of thousands of clones, roughly nine tenths of them seen just once; the ten biggest clones take up 1.6%. The sequenced material came from peripheral blood. These receptors came from a man aged 60-69 years with acute or convalescent COVID-19. Each CDR3 is given with its conserved first and last residue. D genes are given only for firm matches. Rows may omit the clone size; those that give it use once, few, many or a size class.

>TRBV2|TRBJ1-4|13|.|.
TGTGCCAGCAAAGGGGGATTCAGTGAAAAACTGTTTTTT
CASKGGFSEKLFF
>TRBV6-5|TRBJ2-1|15|.|.
TGTGCCAGCAGGGGAACAGGCTCCGTTGCCAATGAGCAGTTCTTC
CASRGTGSVANEQFF
>TRBV27|TRBJ2-3|14|once|TRBD1
TGTGCCAGCAGGACAAGGACAGGGACAGATACGCAGTATTTT
CASRTRTGTDTQYF
>TRBV5-5|TRBJ2-7|15|.|TRBD1
TGTGCCAGCAGCTTGGTCTGGGACAGGGTCCACGAGCAGTACTTC
CASSLVWDRVHEQYF
>TRBV5-1|TRBJ1-1|14|.|TRBD1
TGCGCCAGCAGCTTACAGGGGGCGACTGCTGAAGCTTTCTTT
CASSLQGATAEAFF
>TRBV3-1/TRBV3-2|TRBJ1-4|16|.|TRBD1
TGTGCCAGCAGCCAAGATAGGGGACAGGGGACCGAAAAACTGTTTTTT
CASSQDRGQGTEKLFF
>TRBV2|TRBJ1-6|13|.|TRBD1
TGTGCCACCACCGGGACAGGGGGAAACGCCCTCCACTTT
CATTGTGGNALHF
>TRBV10-1|TRBJ2-3|16|.|TRBD1
TGCGCCAGCAGTGAGAGGGGGACAGGGACCCCGGGCACGCAGTATTTT
CASSERGTGTPGTQYF
>TRBV7-6|TRBJ2-7|15|few|TRBD1
TGTGCCAGCAGCTTAGGAGGGACAGGTTTTTACGAGCAGTACTTC
CASSLGGTGFYEQYF
>TRBV6-5|TRBJ1-3|15|.|TRBD1
TGTGCCAGCAGAAAGGGACAGGGGCCAGGAAACACCATATATTTT
CASRKGQGPGNTIYF
>TRBV5-1|TRBJ2-7|16|.|TRBD1
TGCGCCAGCAGCTTGGGGACAGGGACTGCCTACCACGAGCAGTACTTC
CASSLGTGTAYHEQYF
>TRBV4-2|TRBJ1-1|19|.|.
TGTGCCAGCAGCCAAGGAGAAAGGAGGGAACTCTGGGTCAGCACTGAAGCTTTCTTT
CASSQGERRELWVSTEAFF
>TRBV5-1|TRBJ2-7|14|.|.
TGCGCCAGCAGCTTTCGGGGGGCAACCTACGAGCAGTACTTC
CASSFRGATYEQYF
>TRBV4-1|TRBJ1-2|16|.|TRBD1
TGCGCCAGCAGCCAAGATAGAGGGACAGCTAACTATGGCTACACCTTC
CASSQDRGTANYGYTF
>TRBV13|TRBJ1-1|16|once|.
TGTGCCAGCAGCCAACGGGGATCGACAGGTCGCACTGAAGCTTTCTTT
CASSQRGSTGRTEAFF
>TRBV7-9|TRBJ1-4|14|.|.
TGTGCCAGCAGCTTAGTCAGTCGGGGTGAAAAACTGTTTTTT
CASSLVSRGEKLFF
>TRBV4-2|TRBJ1-1|14|.|.
TGTGCCAGCAGCCAAGAGACTATGAACACTGAAGCTTTCTTT
CASSQETMNTEAFF
>TRBV3-1/TRBV3-2|TRBJ1-1|14|few|.
TGTGCCAGCAGCCTCCAAACCGGCCCGCGGGAAGCTTTCTTT
CASSLQTGPREAFF
>TRBV5-1|TRBJ1-1|15|.|.
TGCGCCAGCAGCTTGGCCGGCAGGGAGAACACTGAAGCTTTCTTT
CASSLAGRENTEAFF
>TRBV5-6|TRBJ2-1|16|.|TRBD2
TGTGCCAGCAGCTTGGCCGCTAGCGGGGGGGCCTATGAGCAGTTCTTC
CASSLAASGGAYEQFF
>TRBV7-8|TRBJ1-5|15|.|.
TGTGCCAGCAGCTTATACGGGAATCCCGGTCAGCCCCAGCATTTT
CASSLYGNPGQPQHF
>TRBV3-1/TRBV3-2|TRBJ2-3|16|once|TRBD2
TGTGCCAGCAGTCCCTACGGGGGGGTAGAAGTTGGTACGCAGTATTTT
CASSPYGGVEVGTQYF
>TRBV6-1|TRBJ2-4|14|.|TRBD1
TGTGCCAGCAGTGAGACAGGGGCCAAAAACATTCAGTACTTC
CASSETGAKNIQYF
>TRBV2|TRBJ2-5|15|.|.
TGTGCCAGCAGTGAAGGGTGGGACACAGGGGAGACCCAGTACTTC
CASSEGWDTGETQYF
>TRBV21-1|TRBJ1-2|17|once|.
TGTGCCAGCAGAACTAGAAGAATAACAGGGATGTGCTATGGCTACACCTTC
CASRTRRITGMCYGYTF
>TRBV19|TRBJ2-7|17|.|.
TGTGCCAGTAGTATAGGATTCCGGCAGGGAAGCTCCTACGAGCAGTACTTC
CASSIGFRQGSSYEQYF
>TRBV9|TRBJ2-3|14|.|TRBD1
TGTGCCAGCAGCAGGGACAGTAGCACAGATACGCAGTATTTT
CASSRDSSTDTQYF
>TRBV2|TRBJ1-2|15|.|.
TGTGCCAGCAGTGAAGCGTACGTACCGGGATCGGGCTACACCTTC
CASSEAYVPGSGYTF
>TRBV5-1|TRBJ1-6|14|.|.
TGCGCCAGCAGCTTATCGCAGACGCGGGCACCCCTCCACTTT
CASSLSQTRAPLHF
>TRBV19|TRBJ2-7|16|.|TRBD1
TGTGCCAGTAGTATCCCCGTCGGGACAGGGGTATACGAGCAGTACTTC
CASSIPVGTGVYEQYF
>TRBV18|TRBJ1-5|12|.|.
TGTGCCAGCTCGGACAGCCCCAACGCCCAGCATTTT
CASSDSPNAQHF
>TRBV2|TRBJ2-1|11|.|.
TGTGCCAGCAGCCAGGGGAATGAGCAGTTCTTC
CASSQGNEQFF
>TRBV19|TRBJ2-7|16|once|.
TGTGCCAGTAGTCTCGGTTGGACAGAGCGGTACGACGAGCAGTACTTC
CASSLGWTERYDEQYF
>TRBV2|TRBJ2-1|18|once|TRBD2
TGTGCCAGCAGTCCTCTAGCGGGGGGAATTCGCTCCTACAATGAGCAGTTCTTC
CASSPLAGGIRSYNEQFF
>TRBV3-1/TRBV3-2|TRBJ1-2|15|.|.
TGTGCCAGCAGCCCGACCCGACAGGCCACCTATGGCTACACCTTC
CASSPTRQATYGYTF
>TRBV9|TRBJ2-3|15|.|TRBD1
TGTGCCAGCAGCGTAGTCGGACAGGGTACAGATACGCAGTATTTT
CASSVVGQGTDTQYF